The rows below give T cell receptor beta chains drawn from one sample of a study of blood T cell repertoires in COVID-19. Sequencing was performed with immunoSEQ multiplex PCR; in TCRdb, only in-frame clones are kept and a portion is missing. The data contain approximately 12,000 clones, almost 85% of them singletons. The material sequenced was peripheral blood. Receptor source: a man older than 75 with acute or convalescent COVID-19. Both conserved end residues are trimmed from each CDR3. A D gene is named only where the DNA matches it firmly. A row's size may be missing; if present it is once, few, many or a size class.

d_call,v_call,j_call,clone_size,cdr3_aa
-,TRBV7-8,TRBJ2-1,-,ASSSEVANEQF
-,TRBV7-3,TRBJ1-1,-,ASSSDGEVGAF
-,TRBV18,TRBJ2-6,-,ASSLGTGANVLT
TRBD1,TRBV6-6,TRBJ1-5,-,ASNDRGLNNQPQH
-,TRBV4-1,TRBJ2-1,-,ASSQPAGFSYNEQF
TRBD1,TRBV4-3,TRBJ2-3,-,ASSQEPPGGSDTQY
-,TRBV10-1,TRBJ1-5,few,ASSARCPCDQPQH
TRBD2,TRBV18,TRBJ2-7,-,ASSPRTSASYEQY
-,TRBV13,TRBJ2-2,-,ASIVRGRGTGELF
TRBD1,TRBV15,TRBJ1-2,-,ATSRVGTGGHYGYT
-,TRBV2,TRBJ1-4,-,ASSGTLNEKLF
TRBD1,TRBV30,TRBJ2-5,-,AWNRDRRETQY
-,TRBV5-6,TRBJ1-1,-,ASSADRWGTMRTEAF
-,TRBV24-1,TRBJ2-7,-,ATSDPGTRYEQY
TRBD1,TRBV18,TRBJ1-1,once,ASSPPQGESRVAF
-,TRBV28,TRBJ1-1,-,ATISGTPNTEAF
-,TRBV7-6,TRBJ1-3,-,ASSLGGRLSGNTIY
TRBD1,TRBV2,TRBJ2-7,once,ASSERTGNYEQY
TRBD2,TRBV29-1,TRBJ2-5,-,SVSSGQETQY
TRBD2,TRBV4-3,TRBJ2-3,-,ASSQGGSSGDTQY
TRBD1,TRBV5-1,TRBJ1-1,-,ASSLGQADTEAF
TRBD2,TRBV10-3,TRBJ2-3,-,AISVRLAGEADTQY
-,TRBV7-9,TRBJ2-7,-,ASSLVIQGRDEQY
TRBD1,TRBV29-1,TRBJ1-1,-,SAGQGIVAF
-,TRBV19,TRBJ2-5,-,ASSHQNQETQY
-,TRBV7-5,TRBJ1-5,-,VRSSPGTQRFQPQH